One and the same sample provided the 23 T cell receptor beta chains below, sequenced in a study of response to subunit inactivated influenza vaccine. TCRdb reprocessed the RT-PCR reads with MiXCR, giving one entry per CDR3 protein. This sample has some 540,000 distinct CDR3 sequences; around 25% occur once, and the top ten carry 2.8%. This same sample was also taken into another study, of T cells expressing NK-cell markers. That study reports: UMIs accompanied the 5'RACE template switching by which TCR beta cDNA was made.

The sample was CD4+ T cells sorted from PBMCs, taken roughly 13 days after vaccination. These receptors were collected from a man in his fifties who received an inactivated influenza vaccine.

This clonotype occurred many times. V gene TRBV12-3 or TRBV12-4 combines with J gene TRBJ2-7; TRBD1 matches 8 bases. V shed 5 bases and J 4 bases; nucleotides not matched to a gene: 4. The CDR3 has 13 residues. This chain's CDR3 is CASSADRGYEQYF. Here the CDR3 DNA reads TGTGCCAGCAGTGCCGACAGGGGTTACGAGCAGTACTTC.

The V gene is TRBV27, the J gene TRBJ1-2, with unresolved D. The germline V gene encodes CDR1 MNHEY and CDR2 SMNVEV (reference sequence). The CDR3 totals 14 residues. V was pared by 6 bases and J by 0 bases, with 11 bases between. The CDR3: CASRDSGANYGYTF. As DNA, the CDR3 is TGTGCCAGCAGGGACTCGGGAGCTAACTATGGCTACACCTTC.

This clonotype has more than one count but fewer than ten. The rearrangement links TRBV3-1 to TRBJ1-1, with D maybe TRBD1 (6 bases). The ends were cut back, 4 bases at V and 5 bases at J, with 11 bases in the middle. CDR3 length equals 13 residues. Germline V CDR1 and CDR2: LGHDT, YNNKEL (reference sequence). The CDR3 spells CASSLRDKTEAFF. CDR3 DNA: TGTGCCAGCAGCCTCCGGGACAAGACTGAAGCTTTCTTT.

V gene TRBV28 combines with J gene TRBJ2-6; D perhaps matches TRBD2 (6 bases). Germline lookup yields CDR1 MDHEN and CDR2 SYDVKM. The CDR3 runs 17 residues. The V gene lost 7 bases and the J gene lost 1 base, with 17 bases spanning the gap. CDR3 in DNA: TGTGCCAGCACTATCGCGGGGAAATCATCTGGGGCCAACGTCCTGACTTTC. Its protein is CASTIAGKSSGANVLTF.

This clonotype occurred a few times. The chain employs TRBV6-1 and TRBJ2-1; 7 nucleotides agree with TRBD2. The CDR3 length is 15 residues. The V gene end was trimmed by 6 bases and the J gene end by 4 bases; junction bases not matched to a gene: 9. Germline-derived CDR1 and CDR2 are MNHNS and SASEGT. The CDR3: CASRRSSGPYNEQFF. The CDR3 DNA is TGTGCCAGCAGAAGATCTAGCGGTCCTTACAATGAGCAGTTCTTC.

This chain connects TRBV19 to TRBJ2-2; D is perhaps TRBD1 (6 bases). Germline values: CDR1 LNHDA, CDR2 SQIVND (reference sequence). V lost 6 bases and J 2 bases, leaving 16 bases between the germline ends. This CDR3 has 16 residues. In DNA, the CDR3 is TGTGCCAGTAGGCCTGGGGGCGCGGGTAACACCGGGGAGCTGTTTTTT. Residues: CASRPGGAGNTGELFF.

This chain joins TRBV5-1 and TRBJ1-1; D ambiguous. The V gene's germline CDR1 is SGHRS and CDR2 YFSETQ. This CDR3 region has 14 residues. V lost 3 bases and J lost 1, with 10 bases in between. The CDR3 nucleotides are TGCGCCAGCAGCTCCCGGGCAAGGAACACTGAAGCTTTCTTT. Amino acids: CASSSRARNTEAFF.

The V and J genes are TRBV28 and TRBJ2-5; TRBD2 might be the D (5 bases). Germline CDR1 and CDR2: MDHEN and SYDVKM. The ends were cut back, 4 bases at V and 5 bases at J, with 14 bases in the middle. This CDR3 spans 14 amino acids. The CDR3 DNA is TGTGCCAGCAGTTCGACTACCGAGGGCGAGACCCAGTACTTC. Translated, it gives CASSSTTEGETQYF.

This chain links TRBV20-1 with TRBJ2-1; D gene ambiguous. Trimming pared 1 base from V and 7 bases from J, leaving 11 bases between. This CDR3 is 13 amino acids long. The germline CDR1 and CDR2 sequences are DFQATT and SNEGSKA (reference sequence). The chain's CDR3 is CSARAPLENEQFF. CDR3 nucleotide sequence: TGCAGTGCTAGAGCTCCACTCGAGAATGAGCAGTTCTTC.

The chain recombines TRBV14 with TRBJ2-2, with a weak D call TRBD1 (5 bases). CDR1 SGHDN and CDR2 FVKESK come from the germline V gene. Between the trimmed V and J ends, which lost 1 base and 2 bases, there was a span of 11 bases. The CDR3 is 16 amino acids. The CDR3 loop reads CASSQGYWGNTGELFF. The CDR3, as DNA: TGTGCCAGCAGCCAAGGATATTGGGGCAACACCGGGGAGCTGTTTTTT. Supplemented by reference TRBV14 and TRBJ2-2, the full variable domain reads EAGVTQFPSHSVIEKGQTVTLRCDPISGHDNLYWYRRVMGKEIKFLLHFVKESKQDESGMPNNRFLAERTGGTYSTLKVQPAELEDSGVYFCASSQGYWGNTGELFFGEGSRLTVL.

J is TRBJ2-1 and V is TRBV28; D possibly corresponds to TRBD1 (5 bases). Germline values: CDR1 MDHEN, CDR2 SYDVKM. This CDR3 has 13 residues. V lost 5 bases, J lost 12 bases, and 17 bases lay in between. The CDR3 here is CASSPRGGSGQFF. DNA for the CDR3: TGTGCCAGCAGTCCAAGGGGTGGTTCGGGGCAGTTCTTC.

This clonotype was counted a few times. V gene TRBV15 combines with J gene TRBJ2-6, with D possibly TRBD2 on 5 matching bases. CDR3 length: 19 amino acids. V gave up 0 bases and J gave up 0 bases, with 15 bases separating them. The germline CDR1 and CDR2 sequences are LNHNV and YYDKDF (reference sequence). CDR3 in amino acids: CATSRERALDYSGANVLTF. The DNA for the CDR3 is TGTGCCACCAGCAGAGAGAGGGCGCTTGACTACTCTGGGGCCAACGTCCTGACTTTC.

The chain links TRBV6-2 or TRBV6-3 to TRBJ1-5; 7 bases are shared with TRBD1. Losses at the gene ends were 6 bases for V and 0 bases for J; bases not matched to a gene: 11. CDR1 is MNHEY, CDR2 SVGEGT, per germline. The length of the CDR3 is 17 residues. The CDR3 loop reads CASSGFPQGNSNQPQHF. In DNA form, the CDR3 reads TGTGCCAGCAGCGGATTCCCACAGGGGAATAGCAATCAGCCCCAGCATTTT.

This clonotype was seen a few times. J is TRBJ2-4 and V is TRBV20-1, with 13 bases aligning to TRBD2. Trimming at V came to 0 bases and at J to 11 bases, leaving 16 bases not matched to a gene. Germline V gives CDR1 DFQATT, CDR2 SNEGSKA (reference sequence). This CDR3 comprises 18 residues. The CDR3 DNA sequence: TGCAGTGCTAGAGATTATGCGGGACTAGCGGGATCGGCGTCGGTTCAGTACTTC. It specifies CSARDYAGLAGSASVQYF.

The CDR3 reads CASSYLSPGSSYEQYF. The CDR3 DNA follows: TGTGCCAGCAGTTACTTAAGTCCAGGGAGCTCCTACGAGCAGTACTTC. V usage is TRBV6-2 or TRBV6-3 and J usage is TRBJ2-7; D might be TRBD1 or TRBD2, each matching 5 bases. This CDR3 contains 16 residues. CDR1 MNHEY and CDR2 SVGEGT come from the germline V gene. Trimming left V 1 base short and J 0 bases short, with 13 bases between.

This chain links TRBV7-2 with TRBJ2-5; D may be TRBD1 or TRBD2 (5 bases each). Germline V gene lookup returns CDR1 SGHTA and CDR2 FQGNSA. V was pared by 1 base and J by 7 bases, with 13 bases between. The CDR3 runs to 14 residues. CDR3 sequence: CASSLGIGAGTQYF. As DNA, the CDR3 is TGTGCCAGCAGCTTAGGTATCGGGGCGGGGACCCAGTACTTC.

The chain uses TRBV7-6 and TRBJ2-1; TRBD2 aligns across 9 bases. V shed 2 bases and J 3 bases; nucleotides not matched to a gene: 8. The length of the CDR3 is 17 residues. The germline gives CDR1 SGHVS, CDR2 FNYEAQ. CDR3 region: CASSLRDSGSFYNEQFF. DNA for the CDR3: TGTGCCAGCAGCTTAAGGGATAGCGGGAGTTTCTACAATGAGCAGTTCTTC.

The chain couples TRBV7-9 to TRBJ2-7; 10 positions agree with TRBD1. Per germline, CDR1 SEHNR and CDR2 FQNEAQ (reference sequence). The trim removed 5 bases at V and 4 bases at J, leaving 8 bases unmatched. The CDR3 loop spans 15 amino acids. Here the CDR3 reads CASSGRQGAKYEQYF. CDR3 DNA sequence: TGTGCCAGCAGCGGAAGACAGGGGGCGAAATACGAGCAGTACTTC.

This chain links TRBV6-2 or TRBV6-3 with TRBJ2-5; 10 bases are a match to TRBD2. The junction had 15 bases not matched to a gene; V was cut back by 6 bases and J by 5 bases. Looked up from germline, CDR1 is MNHEY and CDR2 is SVGEGT. The CDR3 consists of 17 residues. The DNA of the CDR3 is TGTGCCAGCAGGCATCCCGGGACTAGCGAGAAGGGGGAGACCCAGTACTTC. Its protein is CASRHPGTSEKGETQYF.

This clonotype showed up just a few times. The chain is built from TRBV2 and TRBJ2-1, with TRBD1 identical over 7 bases. Germline CDR1 and CDR2: SNHLY and FYNNEI. The CDR3 length is 14 residues. Trimming took 7 bases from V and 0 from J; bases not matched to a gene: 3. The DNA of the CDR3 is TGTGCCAGCAAAGGGGACAGCTCCTACAATGAGCAGTTCTTC. Protein sequence: CASKGDSSYNEQFF.

This clonotype was seen ten or more times. V gene TRBV3-1 combines with J gene TRBJ2-7; the D gene is possibly TRBD1 (5 bases). CDR3 size: 15 residues. V lost 4 bases, J lost 0 bases, and 13 bases lay in between. Per the germline V gene, CDR1 is LGHDT and CDR2 is YNNKEL (reference sequence). The chain's CDR3 is CASSLRQGVSYEQYF. CDR3 nucleotides: TGTGCCAGCAGCCTCCGTCAAGGGGTCTCCTACGAGCAGTACTTC.

This clonotype was recorded a few times. The chain combines TRBV11-3 with TRBJ2-2; 14 bases agree with TRBD2. CDR1 SGHNT and CDR2 YENEEA come from the germline V gene. CDR3 length: 21 amino acids. Unmatched junction bases numbered 17, after V lost 4 bases and J lost 4 bases. The CDR3 DNA reads as TGTGCCAGCAGCTCTATGGGAGCGACTAGCGGGAGGGACCTAGGCACCGGGGAGCTGTTTTTT. Its translation: CASSSMGATSGRDLGTGELFF. The full variable domain, rest sourced from reference TRBV11-3 and TRBJ2-2, is EAGVVQSPRYKIIEKKQPVAFWCNPISGHNTLYWYLQNLGQGPELLIRYENEEAVDDSQLPKDRFSAERLKGVDSTLKIQPAELGDSAVYLCASSSMGATSGRDLGTGELFFGEGSRLTVL.

J is TRBJ2-5 and V is TRBV12-3 or TRBV12-4; D unresolved. The V gene lost 5 bases and the J gene lost 5 bases, with 12 bases spanning the gap. This CDR3 has 13 residues. The CDR3 loop is CASSLWASETQYF. The CDR3 coding sequence is TGTGCCAGCAGTCTATGGGCCTCGGAGACCCAGTACTTC.